This T cell receptor beta chain was found in a study of OX40 agonist ivuxolimab in advanced cancers. The CDR3 covers 15 residues. Germline values: CDR1 SGHRS, CDR2 YFSETQ. Trimming took 2 bases from V and 0 from J, leaving 12 bases between them. The protocol was immunoSEQ multiplex PCR, while the TCRdb copy is restricted to in-frame clones and leaves out a portion. The sample carries about 76,000 clones, around 80% recorded once. The sample here was CD4+ or CD8+ T cells sorted from blood, taken in a trial of the OX40 agonist ivuxolimab. The clonotype comes from an adult with an advanced solid tumor such as melanoma, head and neck, liver or kidney cancer. The chain is built from TRBV5-1 and TRBJ2-7, with no clear D. The DNA for the CDR3 is TGCGCCAGCAGCTTAACGACTGGATTCTCCTACGAGCAGTACTTC. Translated, it gives CASSLTTGFSYEQYF.